This TCR beta chain was captured by sequencing in a study of shared clonotypes between healthy human individuals. In the study overall: Donor composition was two women and a few men, aged 18 to 49. Study-level points and caveats: Sampling was confined to blood; repertoires within tissues likely differ.

Per sorted-subset replicate PCR, input was roughly 220 ng DNA, representing about 32,000 T cell genomes. TCRdb's table, derived via immunoSEQ multiplex PCR, lists solely in-frame clones and lacks some. Altogether around 700,000 clones are present, approximately 79% being singletons, with the ten largest covering 1.5% to 2%. Note on this clone: Its cognate antigen is unknown.

Germline CDR1 and CDR2: SGDLS and YYNGEE. J was trimmed by 5 bases and V by 4 bases; bases with no gene match: 5. The CDR3 has 14 amino acids. This TCR was recovered from a woman between 25 and 40 years old in good health. Sequencing was done on a sample of memory CD4+ T cells sorted from blood. Described subset: CD45RA-negative fraction. The V gene is TRBV9, the J gene TRBJ2-7; 11 bases align to TRBD2. DNA of the CDR3: TGTGCCAGCAGCCCCCGACTAGCGGGACACGAGCAGTACTTC. It encodes CASSPRLAGHEQYF. The full variable domain, its missing parts supplied by reference TRBV9 and TRBJ2-7, is DSGVTQTPKHLITATGQRVTLRCSPRSGDLSVYWYQQSLDQGLQFLIQYYNGEERAKGNILERFSAQQFPDLHSELNLSSLELGDSALYFCASSPRLAGHEQYFGPGTRLTVT.